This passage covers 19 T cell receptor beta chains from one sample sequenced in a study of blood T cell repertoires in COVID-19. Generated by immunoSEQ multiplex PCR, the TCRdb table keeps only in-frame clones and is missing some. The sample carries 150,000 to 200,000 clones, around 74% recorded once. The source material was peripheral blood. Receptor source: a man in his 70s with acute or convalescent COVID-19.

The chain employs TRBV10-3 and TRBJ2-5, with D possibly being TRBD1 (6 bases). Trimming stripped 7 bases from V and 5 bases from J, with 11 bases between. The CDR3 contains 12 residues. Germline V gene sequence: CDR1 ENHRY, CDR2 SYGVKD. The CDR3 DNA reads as TGTGCCATCAAAAACAGGGAGGAGACCCAGTACTTC. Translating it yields CAIKNREETQYF.

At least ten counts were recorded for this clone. The chain's CDR3 is CASSLAAVNEKLFF. The CDR3 DNA sequence: TGCGCCAGCAGCTTGGCGGCGGTTAATGAAAAACTGTTTTTT. The V call is TRBV5-1, the J call TRBJ1-4; D not resolved. This CDR3 region has 14 residues. Trimming stripped 0 bases from V and 4 bases from J, with 7 bases between. Looked up from germline, CDR1 is SGHRS and CDR2 is YFSETQ.

The CDR3 protein is CASSKGLIENEQFF. CDR3 nucleotides: TGTGCCAGTAGTAAAGGACTAATCGAAAATGAGCAGTTCTTC. The V gene is TRBV19, the J gene TRBJ2-1, with a weak D call TRBD2 (6 bases). The CDR3 is 14 amino acids. Germline V gene sequence: CDR1 LNHDA, CDR2 SQIVND (reference sequence). Trimming shortened V by 4 bases and J by 7 bases, and 14 bases separated the two germline ends.

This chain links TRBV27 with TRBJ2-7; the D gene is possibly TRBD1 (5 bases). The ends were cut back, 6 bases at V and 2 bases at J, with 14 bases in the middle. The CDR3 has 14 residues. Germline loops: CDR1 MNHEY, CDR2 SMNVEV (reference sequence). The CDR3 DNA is TGTGCCAGCAGCCACGCGACAGCTACCTACGAGCAGTACTTC. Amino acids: CASSHATATYEQYF.

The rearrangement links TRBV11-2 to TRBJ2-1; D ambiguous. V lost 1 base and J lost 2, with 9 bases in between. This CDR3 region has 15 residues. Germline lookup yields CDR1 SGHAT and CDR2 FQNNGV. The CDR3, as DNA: TGTGCCAGCAGCTTAGCAGGATTTACCTACAATGAGCAGTTCTTC. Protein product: CASSLAGFTYNEQFF. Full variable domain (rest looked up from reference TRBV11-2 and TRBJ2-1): EAGVAQSPRYKIIEKRQSVAFWCNPISGHATLYWYQQILGQGPKLLIQFQNNGVVDDSQLPKDRFSAERLKGVDSTLKIQPAKLEDSAVYLCASSLAGFTYNEQFFGPGTRLTVL.

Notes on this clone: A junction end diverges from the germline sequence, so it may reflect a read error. The CDR3 here is CASSLGDRAPDF. The CDR3 nucleotides are TGTGCCAGCAGTTTAGGGGACAGGGCCCCCGACTTC. This chain uses TRBV28 with TRBJ2-7; TRBD1 matches 9 bases. The germline CDR1 and CDR2 sequences are MDHEN and SYDVKM. CDR3 length: 12 amino acids.

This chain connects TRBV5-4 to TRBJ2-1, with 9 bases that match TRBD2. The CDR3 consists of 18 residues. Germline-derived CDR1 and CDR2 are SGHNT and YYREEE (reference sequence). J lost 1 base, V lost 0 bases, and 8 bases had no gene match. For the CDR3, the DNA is TGTGCCAGCAGCTTGGACGGTTGGCTAGCGGGATCCTACAATGAGCAGTTCTTC. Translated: CASSLDGWLAGSYNEQFF.

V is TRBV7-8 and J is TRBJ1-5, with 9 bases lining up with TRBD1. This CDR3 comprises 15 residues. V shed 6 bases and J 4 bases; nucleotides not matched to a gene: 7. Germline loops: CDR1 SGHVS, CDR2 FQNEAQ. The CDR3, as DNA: TGTGCCAGCAGTTTACAGGGGGCGGGGAATCAGCCCCAGCATTTT. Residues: CASSLQGAGNQPQHF.

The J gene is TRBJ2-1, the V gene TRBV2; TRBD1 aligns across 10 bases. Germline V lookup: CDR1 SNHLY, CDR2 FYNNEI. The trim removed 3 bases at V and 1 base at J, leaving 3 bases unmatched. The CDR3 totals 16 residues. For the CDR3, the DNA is TGTGCCAGCAGTGAGGGGACAGGGGAGTCCTACAATGAGCAGTTCTTC. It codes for CASSEGTGESYNEQFF.

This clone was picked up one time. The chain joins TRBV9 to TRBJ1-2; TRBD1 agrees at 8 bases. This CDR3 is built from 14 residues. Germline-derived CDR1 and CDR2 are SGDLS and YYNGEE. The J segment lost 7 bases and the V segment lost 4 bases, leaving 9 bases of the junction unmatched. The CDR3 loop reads CASSLSGGASGYTF. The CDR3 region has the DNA TGTGCCAGCAGCCTATCAGGGGGCGCGAGTGGCTACACCTTC.

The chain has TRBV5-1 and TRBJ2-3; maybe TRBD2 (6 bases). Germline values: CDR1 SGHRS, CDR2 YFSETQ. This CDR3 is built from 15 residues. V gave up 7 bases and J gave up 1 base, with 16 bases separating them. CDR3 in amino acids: CASADSGVRTDTQYF. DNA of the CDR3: TGCGCCAGCGCCGACTCGGGGGTACGCACAGATACGCAGTATTTT.

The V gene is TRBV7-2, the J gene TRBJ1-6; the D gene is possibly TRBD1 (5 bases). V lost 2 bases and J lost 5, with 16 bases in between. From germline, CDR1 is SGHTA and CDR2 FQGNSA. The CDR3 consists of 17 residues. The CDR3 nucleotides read TGTGCCAGCAGCTTAATGGGCAGGGCTGGCGATAATTCACCCCTCCACTTT. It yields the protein CASSLMGRAGDNSPLHF. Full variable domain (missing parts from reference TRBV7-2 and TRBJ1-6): GAGVSQSPSNKVTEKGKDVELRCDPISGHTALYWYRQSLGQGLEFLIYFQGNSAPDKSGLPSDRFSAERTGGSVSTLTIQRTQQEDSAVYLCASSLMGRAGDNSPLHFGNGTRLTVT.

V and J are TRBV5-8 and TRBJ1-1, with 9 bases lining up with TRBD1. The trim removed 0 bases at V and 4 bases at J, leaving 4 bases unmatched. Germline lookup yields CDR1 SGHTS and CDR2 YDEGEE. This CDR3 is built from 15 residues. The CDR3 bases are TGTGCCAGCAGCTTGGTGGGGACAGGGATCACTGAAGCTTTCTTT. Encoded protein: CASSLVGTGITEAFF.

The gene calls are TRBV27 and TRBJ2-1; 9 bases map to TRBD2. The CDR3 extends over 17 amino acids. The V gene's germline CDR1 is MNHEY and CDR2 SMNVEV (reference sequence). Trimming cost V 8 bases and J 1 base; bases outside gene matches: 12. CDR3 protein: CASQYWASGVSYNEQFF. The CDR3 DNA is TGTGCCAGCCAATACTGGGCTAGCGGGGTATCCTACAATGAGCAGTTCTTC.

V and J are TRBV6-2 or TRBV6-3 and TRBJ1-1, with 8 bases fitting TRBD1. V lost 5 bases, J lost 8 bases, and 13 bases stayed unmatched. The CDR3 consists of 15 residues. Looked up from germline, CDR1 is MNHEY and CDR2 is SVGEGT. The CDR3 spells CASSQPGQGSKEAFF. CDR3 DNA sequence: TGTGCCAGCAGTCAACCTGGACAGGGATCCAAAGAAGCTTTCTTT.

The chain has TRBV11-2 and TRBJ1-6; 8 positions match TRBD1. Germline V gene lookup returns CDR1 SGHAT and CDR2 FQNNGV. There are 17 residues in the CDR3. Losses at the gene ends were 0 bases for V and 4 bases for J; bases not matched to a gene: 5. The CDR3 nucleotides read TGTGCCAGCAGCTTAGATCAGCGGACAGGGTATAATTCACCCCTCCACTTT. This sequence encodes CASSLDQRTGYNSPLHF. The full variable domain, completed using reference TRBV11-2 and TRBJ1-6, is EAGVAQSPRYKIIEKRQSVAFWCNPISGHATLYWYQQILGQGPKLLIQFQNNGVVDDSQLPKDRFSAERLKGVDSTLKIQPAKLEDSAVYLCASSLDQRTGYNSPLHFGNGTRLTVT.

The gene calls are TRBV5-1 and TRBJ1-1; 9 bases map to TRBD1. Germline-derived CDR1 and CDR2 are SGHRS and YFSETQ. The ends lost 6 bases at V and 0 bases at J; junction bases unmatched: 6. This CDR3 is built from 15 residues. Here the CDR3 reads CASTTQGAMNTEAFF. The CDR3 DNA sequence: TGCGCCAGCACCACACAGGGGGCTATGAACACTGAAGCTTTCTTT.

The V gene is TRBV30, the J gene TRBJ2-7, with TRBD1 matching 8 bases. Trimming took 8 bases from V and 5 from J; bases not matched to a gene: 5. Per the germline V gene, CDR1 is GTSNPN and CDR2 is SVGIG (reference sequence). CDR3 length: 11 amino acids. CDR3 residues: CAQETGDEQYF. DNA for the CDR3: TGTGCCCAGGAGACAGGGGACGAGCAGTACTTC.

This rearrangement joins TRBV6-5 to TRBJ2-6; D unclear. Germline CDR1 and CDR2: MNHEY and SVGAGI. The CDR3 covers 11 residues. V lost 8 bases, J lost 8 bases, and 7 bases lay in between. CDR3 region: CASQLSNVLTF. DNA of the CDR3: TGTGCCAGCCAACTTTCCAACGTCCTGACTTTC.